The rows below give T cell receptor beta chains drawn from one sample of a study of post-analysis software for immune sequencing data. TCRdb analysed the PCR reads with MiXCR anew, one entry per CDR3 protein. The sample includes hundreds of thousands of distinct CDR3 sequences, about 32% of them seen just once. The sequenced sample was blood. The receptor source for this set is a girl aged 5-17 years with multiple sclerosis. Each CDR3 is given with its conserved first and last residue. Each record gives: clone size, D gene, V gene, J gene, CDR3 protein, CDR3 DNA. A D gene is named only where the DNA matches it firmly. Clone size, where shown, is once, few, many, or a class for clones that have expanded.

.,.,TRBV7-2,TRBJ2-4,CASSLASPNIQYF,TGTGCCAGCAGCTTAGCCAGCCCAAACATTCAGTACTTC
.,.,TRBV24-1,TRBJ2-7,CATSDLDRDGNEQYF,TGTGCCACCAGTGATCTCGACAGAGATGGCAATGAGCAGTACTTC
few,.,TRBV6-5,TRBJ2-5,CASSYLSGPGETQYF,TGTGCCAGCAGTTACCTGTCCGGCCCGGGGGAGACCCAGTACTTC
.,TRBD1,TRBV7-8,TRBJ2-5,CASSLLGTGSVETQYF,TGTGCCAGCAGCTTATTGGGGACAGGGAGTGTAGAGACCCAGTACTTC
few,.,TRBV7-9,TRBJ2-3,CASSPAPRGDTQYF,TGTGCCAGCAGCCCCGCTCCCCGGGGAGATACGCAGTATTTT
few,TRBD1,TRBV7-8,TRBJ2-3,CASSQHHPGQGIDTQYF,TGTGCCAGCAGCCAACACCACCCGGGACAGGGGATAGATACGCAGTATTTT
few,TRBD1,TRBV20-1,TRBJ1-1,CSATRTGLNTEAFF,TGCAGTGCTACCAGGACAGGATTGAACACTGAAGCTTTCTTT
few,.,TRBV7-2,TRBJ2-7,CASSLLAQPSSYEQYF,TGTGCCAGCAGCTTACTAGCGCAGCCCAGCTCCTACGAGCAGTACTTC
.,TRBD2,TRBV20-1,TRBJ2-3,CSARAGLDSADTQYF,TGCAGTGCTAGAGCGGGACTAGACTCCGCAGATACGCAGTATTTT
few,.,TRBV5-1,TRBJ2-3,CASTRRGETPDTDTQYF,TGCGCCAGCACCCGGCGAGGGGAAACGCCCGACACAGATACGCAGTATTTT
.,TRBD2,TRBV15,TRBJ2-5,CATSRDPTSGETQYF,TGTGCCACCAGCAGAGATCCGACTAGCGGAGAGACCCAGTACTTC
.,.,TRBV5-1,TRBJ2-3,CASSWDLSQDTQYF,TGCGCCAGCAGCTGGGACCTTTCACAGGATACGCAGTATTTT
.,.,TRBV25-1,TRBJ1-5,CASSDHTGNGNQPQHF,TGTGCCAGCAGTGACCATACAGGGAACGGCAATCAGCCCCAGCATTTT
few,TRBD2,TRBV20-1,TRBJ2-1,CSASLGILAGGIDYNEQFF,TGCAGTGCTAGTCTCGGCATCTTGGCGGGGGGGATAGACTACAATGAGCAGTTCTTC
many,.,TRBV7-6,TRBJ2-1,CASSGEGYNEQFF,TGTGCCAGCAGCGGTGAGGGGTACAATGAGCAGTTCTTC
once,TRBD1,TRBV7-9,TRBJ2-7,CASSRNGQGAYEQYF,TGTGCCAGCAGCAGGAACGGACAGGGCGCTTACGAGCAGTACTTC
.,.,TRBV24-1,TRBJ2-1,CATSDPTVSYNEQFF,TGTGCCACCAGTGACCCGACAGTCTCCTACAATGAGCAGTTCTTC
.,.,TRBV28,TRBJ1-4,CASSLVQNNEKLFF,TGTGCCAGCAGTTTGGTTCAGAATAATGAAAAACTGTTTTTT
many,.,TRBV28,TRBJ2-6,CASSRLAGANVLTF,TGTGCCAGCTCCCGTCTCGCTGGGGCCAACGTCCTGACTTTC
few,TRBD2,TRBV7-9,TRBJ2-1,CASSPGTSDSAQFF,TGTGCCAGCAGCCCGGGGACTAGCGACTCCGCACAGTTCTTC
once,TRBD2,TRBV19,TRBJ2-1,CASSHTPGLSSYNEQFF,TGTGCCAGTAGCCACACGCCGGGACTAAGCTCCTACAATGAGCAGTTCTTC
once,TRBD2,TRBV20-1,TRBJ2-3,CSASIPGLAGVRPHTDTQYF,TGCAGTGCTAGTATCCCGGGACTAGCGGGAGTTCGTCCCCACACAGATACGCAGTATTTT
many,TRBD1,TRBV6-5,TRBJ2-3,CASSYRQGDTQYF,TGTGCCAGCAGTTACCGACAGGGGGATACGCAGTATTTT
once,TRBD1,TRBV19,TRBJ2-1,CASSISAGGYFYNEQFF,TGTGCCAGTAGTATATCGGCAGGGGGCTACTTCTACAATGAGCAGTTCTTC
few,.,TRBV24-1,TRBJ1-5,CATSWTGNQPQHF,TGTGCCACCAGTTGGACGGGGAACCAGCCCCAGCATTTT
.,TRBD2,TRBV20-1,TRBJ2-5,CSARDTPGLASVETQYF,TGCAGTGCTAGAGATACGCCGGGACTAGCATCCGTTGAGACCCAGTACTTC
.,.,TRBV12-3/TRBV12-4,TRBJ2-1,CASSLARSGLSYNEQFF,TGTGCCAGCAGTTTAGCGCGGAGCGGGCTCTCCTACAATGAGCAGTTCTTC
many,TRBD1,TRBV7-2,TRBJ2-3,CASSLGQGATDTQYF,TGTGCCAGCAGTTTAGGACAGGGGGCCACAGATACGCAGTATTTT
.,TRBD1,TRBV20-1,TRBJ2-6,CSARDDRAGANVLTF,TGCAGTGCTAGGGATGACAGGGCTGGGGCCAACGTCCTGACTTTC
.,.,TRBV12-3/TRBV12-4,TRBJ1-4,CASTRTRTRGEKLFF,TGTGCCAGCACCCGAACACGGACCCGGGGTGAAAAACTGTTTTTT
.,TRBD1,TRBV5-6,TRBJ2-7,CASRPLTGQGNEQYF,TGTGCCAGCAGACCCCTCACGGGACAGGGGAACGAGCAGTACTTC
.,TRBD1,TRBV7-2,TRBJ1-2,CASSPFTGGSGGYTF,TGTGCCAGCAGCCCTTTTACAGGGGGCTCTGGTGGCTACACCTTC
.,TRBD1,TRBV29-1,TRBJ1-5,CSVGGQGDQPQHF,TGCAGCGTGGGAGGACAGGGGGATCAGCCCCAGCATTTT
.,.,TRBV5-6,TRBJ2-7,CASSLDGVWYEQYF,TGTGCCAGCAGCTTGGATGGTGTTTGGTACGAGCAGTACTTC
few,.,TRBV4-2,TRBJ1-1,CASSTVQEGLTFF,TGTGCCAGCAGCACGGTGCAGGAGGGTTTGACTTTCTTT
.,TRBD1,TRBV2,TRBJ2-7,CASRHDRGYEQYF,TGTGCCAGCAGACATGACAGGGGCTACGAGCAGTACTTC
many,.,TRBV29-1,TRBJ2-7,CSARSRGSPRYEQYF,TGCAGCGCCCGCTCCAGGGGCTCCCCCCGCTACGAGCAGTACTTC
.,TRBD2,TRBV11-2,TRBJ2-5,CASSPGGGIQETQYF,TGTGCCAGCAGCCCCGGGGGGGGGATACAAGAGACCCAGTACTTC
.,TRBD2,TRBV9,TRBJ2-1,CASSVGGRAYNEQFF,TGTGCCAGCAGCGTAGGGGGGAGGGCGTACAATGAGCAGTTCTTC
.,.,TRBV5-1,TRBJ1-6,CASTPGPQRSPLHF,TGCGCCAGCACACCGGGACCTCAACGTTCACCCCTCCACTTT
few,.,TRBV11-2,TRBJ2-5,CASSLEGIGETQYF,TGTGCCAGCAGCTTAGAGGGGATTGGAGAGACCCAGTACTTC
few,.,TRBV27,TRBJ2-7,CASSSGRVPYEQYF,TGTGCCAGCAGTTCCGGGCGGGTCCCCTACGAGCAGTACTTC
.,.,TRBV5-1,TRBJ2-5,CASQRVGEIQETQYF,TGCGCCAGCCAGAGGGTGGGAGAGATCCAAGAGACCCAGTACTTC
many,.,TRBV6-5,TRBJ2-1,CASSYSRVGAYNEQFF,TGTGCCAGCAGTTACTCCAGAGTGGGGGCCTACAATGAGCAGTTCTTC
many,.,TRBV6-5,TRBJ2-7,CASSSELSYEQYF,TGTGCCAGCAGTTCAGAACTCTCCTACGAGCAGTACTTC
many,.,TRBV29-1,TRBJ2-4,CSVVPGLRAKNIQYF,TGCAGCGTTGTGCCGGGCCTAAGAGCCAAAAACATTCAGTACTTC
few,TRBD2,TRBV20-1,TRBJ2-1,CSATPGLAGGWGRSGEQFF,TGCAGTGCTACCCCGGGACTAGCGGGGGGTTGGGGGCGGTCCGGTGAGCAGTTCTTC